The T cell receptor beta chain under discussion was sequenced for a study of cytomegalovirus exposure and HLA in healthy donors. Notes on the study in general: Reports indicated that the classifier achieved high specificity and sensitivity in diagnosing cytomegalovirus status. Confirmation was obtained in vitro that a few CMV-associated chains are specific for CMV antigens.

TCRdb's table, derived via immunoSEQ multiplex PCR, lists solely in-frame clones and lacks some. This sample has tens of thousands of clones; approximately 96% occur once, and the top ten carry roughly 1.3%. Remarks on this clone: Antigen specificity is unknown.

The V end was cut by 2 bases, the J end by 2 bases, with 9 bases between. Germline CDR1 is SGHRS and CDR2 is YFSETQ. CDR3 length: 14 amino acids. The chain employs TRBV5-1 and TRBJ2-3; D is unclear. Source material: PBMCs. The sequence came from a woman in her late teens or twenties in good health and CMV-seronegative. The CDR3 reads CASSFSGFTDTQYF. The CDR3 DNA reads TGCGCCAGCAGCTTCTCCGGGTTCACAGATACGCAGTATTTT.